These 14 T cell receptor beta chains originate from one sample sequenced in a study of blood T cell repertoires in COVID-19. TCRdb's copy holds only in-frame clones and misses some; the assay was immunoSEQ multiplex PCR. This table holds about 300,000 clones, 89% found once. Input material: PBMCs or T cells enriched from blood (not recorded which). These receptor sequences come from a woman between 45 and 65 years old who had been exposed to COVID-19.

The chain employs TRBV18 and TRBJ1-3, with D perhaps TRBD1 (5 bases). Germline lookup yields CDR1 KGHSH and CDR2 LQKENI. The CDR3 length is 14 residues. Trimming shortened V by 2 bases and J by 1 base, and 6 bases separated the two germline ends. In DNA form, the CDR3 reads TGTGCCAGCTCACCAGACAGATCTGGAAACACCATATATTTT. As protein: CASSPDRSGNTIYF. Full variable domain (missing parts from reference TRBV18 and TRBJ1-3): NAGVMQNPRHLVRRRGQEARLRCSPMKGHSHVYWYRQLPEEGLKFMVYLQKENIIDESGMPKERFSAEFPKEGPSILRIQQVVRGDSAAYFCASSPDRSGNTIYFGEGSWLTVV.

In DNA form, the CDR3 reads TGTGCCAGCAGCCCATCCTTGGCAGGGGCCAACGTCCTGACTTTC. Its translation is CASSPSLAGANVLTF. J is TRBJ2-6 and V is TRBV6-5; no reliable D call. The CDR3 contains 15 residues. The V gene lost 6 bases and the J gene lost 4 bases, with 13 bases spanning the gap. CDR1 MNHEY and CDR2 SVGAGI come from the germline V gene.

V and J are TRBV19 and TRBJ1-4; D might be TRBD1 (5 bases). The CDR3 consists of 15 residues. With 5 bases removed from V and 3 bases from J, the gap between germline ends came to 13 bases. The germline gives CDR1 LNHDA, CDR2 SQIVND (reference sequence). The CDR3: CASSVSGRSNEKLFF. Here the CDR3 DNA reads TGTGCCAGTAGTGTCTCAGGGAGGTCTAATGAAAAACTGTTTTTT.

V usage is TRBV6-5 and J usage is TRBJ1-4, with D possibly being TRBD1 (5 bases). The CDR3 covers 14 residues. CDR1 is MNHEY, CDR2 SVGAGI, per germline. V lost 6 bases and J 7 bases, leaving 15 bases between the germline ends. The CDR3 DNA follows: TGTGCCAGCAGATTGGCCCAGGGAGGTGAAAAACTGTTTTTT. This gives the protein CASRLAQGGEKLFF.

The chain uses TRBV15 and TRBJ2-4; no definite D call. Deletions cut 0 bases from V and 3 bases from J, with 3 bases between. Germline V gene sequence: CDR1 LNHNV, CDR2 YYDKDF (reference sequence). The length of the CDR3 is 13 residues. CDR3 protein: CATSRDVKNIQYF. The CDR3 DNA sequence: TGTGCCACCAGCAGAGACGTCAAAAACATTCAGTACTTC.

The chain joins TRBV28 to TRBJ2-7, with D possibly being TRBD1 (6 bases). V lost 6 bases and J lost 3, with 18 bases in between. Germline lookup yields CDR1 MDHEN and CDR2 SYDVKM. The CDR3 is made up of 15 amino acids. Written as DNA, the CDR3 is TGTGCCAGCAGGTCGACGGGGACATTCGGCTACGAGCAGTACTTC. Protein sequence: CASRSTGTFGYEQYF. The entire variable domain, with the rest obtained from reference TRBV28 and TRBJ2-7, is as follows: DVKVTQSSRYLVKRTGEKVFLECVQDMDHENMFWYRQDPGLGLRLIYFSYDVKMKEKGDIPEGYSVSREKKERFSLILESASTNQTSMYLCASRSTGTFGYEQYFGPGTRLTVT.

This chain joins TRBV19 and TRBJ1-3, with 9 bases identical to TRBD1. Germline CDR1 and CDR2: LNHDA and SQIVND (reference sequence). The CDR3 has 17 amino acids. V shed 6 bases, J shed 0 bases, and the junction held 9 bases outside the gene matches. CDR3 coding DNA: TGTGCCAGTAGCCTGACAGGGGGGAGAAGCTCTGGAAACACCATATATTTT. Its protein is CASSLTGGRSSGNTIYF.

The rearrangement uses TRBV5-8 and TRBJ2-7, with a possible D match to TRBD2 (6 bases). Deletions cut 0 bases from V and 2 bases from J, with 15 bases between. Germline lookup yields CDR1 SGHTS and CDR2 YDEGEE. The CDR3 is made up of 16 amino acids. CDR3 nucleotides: TGTGCCAGCAGCTTGGTGCGGGACCGTACCACCTACGAGCAGTACTTC. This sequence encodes CASSLVRDRTTYEQYF.

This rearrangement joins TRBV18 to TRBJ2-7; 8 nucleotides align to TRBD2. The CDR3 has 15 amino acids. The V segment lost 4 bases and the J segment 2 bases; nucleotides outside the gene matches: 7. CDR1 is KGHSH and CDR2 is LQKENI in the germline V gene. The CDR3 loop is CASSQGPGGAYEQYF. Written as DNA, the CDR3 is TGTGCCAGCTCACAGGGCCCGGGGGGGGCCTACGAGCAGTACTTC.

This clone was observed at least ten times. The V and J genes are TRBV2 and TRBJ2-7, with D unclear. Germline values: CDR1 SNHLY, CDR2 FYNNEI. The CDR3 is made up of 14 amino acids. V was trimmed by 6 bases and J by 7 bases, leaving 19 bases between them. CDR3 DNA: TGTGCCAGCAGCGTCGCCCTAGGTCGATTGGAGCAGTACTTC. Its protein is CASSVALGRLEQYF.

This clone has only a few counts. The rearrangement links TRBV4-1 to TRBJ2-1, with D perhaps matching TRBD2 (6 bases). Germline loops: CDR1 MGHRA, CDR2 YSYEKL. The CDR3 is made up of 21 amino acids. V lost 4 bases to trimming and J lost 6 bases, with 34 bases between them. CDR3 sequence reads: CASSPPWGEDMGHMTSNEQFF. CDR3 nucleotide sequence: TGCGCCAGCAGCCCCCCCTGGGGGGAGGACATGGGCCACATGACCTCCAATGAGCAGTTCTTC.

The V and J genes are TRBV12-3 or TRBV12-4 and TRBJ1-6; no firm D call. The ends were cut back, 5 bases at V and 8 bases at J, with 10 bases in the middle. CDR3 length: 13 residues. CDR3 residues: CASSRLEYSPLHF. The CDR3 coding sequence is TGTGCCAGCAGTCGCTTGGAGTATTCACCCCTCCACTTT.

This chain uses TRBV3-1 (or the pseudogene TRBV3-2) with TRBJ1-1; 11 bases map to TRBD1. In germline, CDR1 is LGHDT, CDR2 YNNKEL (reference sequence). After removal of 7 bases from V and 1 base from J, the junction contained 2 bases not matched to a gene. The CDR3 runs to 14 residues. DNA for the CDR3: TGTGCCAGCACCGGGACAGGGGGGAACACTGAAGCTTTCTTT. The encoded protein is CASTGTGGNTEAFF.

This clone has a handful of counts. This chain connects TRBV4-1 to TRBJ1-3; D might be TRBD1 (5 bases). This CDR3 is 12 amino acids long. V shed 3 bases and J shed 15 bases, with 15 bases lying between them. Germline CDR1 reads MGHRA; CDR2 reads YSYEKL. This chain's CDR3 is CASSHPGGTRYF. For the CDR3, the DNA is TGCGCCAGCAGCCATCCAGGCGGGACGAGATATTTT.